This TCR beta chain emerged from a study of OX40 agonist ivuxolimab in advanced cancers. Study overall: Checkpoint inhibitors had been given previously to approximately 40% of patients. One patient with hepatocellular carcinoma and two with cutaneous melanoma, three in all, had partial responses.

Study-wide results and caveats: Among some nonresponders, normalized T-cell clonal expansion was also low. CD8+ T cells were the subset that, on average, had more expanded clones than CD4+.

CDR1 is MNHEY and CDR2 is SVGAGI in the germline V gene. The CDR3 has 13 amino acids. The V end was cut by 2 bases, the J end by 2 bases, with 7 bases between. TCRdb keeps only in-frame clones here, not all; method: immunoSEQ multiplex PCR. The sample includes about 9,700 clones, roughly two thirds of them seen just once. Of note for this clone: Its antigen remains unidentified.

This sequence joins TRBV6-5 and TRBJ2-7; D gene ambiguous. The sequence derives from an adult with an advanced solid tumor such as melanoma, head and neck, liver or kidney cancer. The input for sequencing was CD4+ or CD8+ T cells sorted from blood, taken in a trial of the OX40 agonist ivuxolimab. In DNA form, the CDR3 reads TGTGCCAGCAGTTACAGATCAGCCTACGAGCAGTACTTC. This encodes CASSYRSAYEQYF.